This T cell receptor beta chain was found in a study of blood T cell repertoires in COVID-19. Turning to the study itself: Sample material is recorded as cDNA or gDNA derived from T cells, B-cell-depleted T cells, or PBMCs.

The CDR3 contains 16 residues. Germline loops: CDR1 MDHEN, CDR2 SYDVKM. V was trimmed by 3 bases and J by 2 bases, leaving 16 bases between them. This clone showed up just once. Per the study methods: By means of reference gene primer amplification, nucleated cell counts were estimated. Method: immunoSEQ multiplex PCR; TCRdb's copy keeps in-frame clones and lacks some. V and J calls and clone size are as listed in that table; D and trimming were resolved from the DNA. The table lists more than 250,000 clones, about 83% of them singletons. The source material was PBMCs or T cells enriched from blood (not recorded which). The clonotype originates from a woman aged 40 to 55 who had recovered from COVID-19. The gene calls are TRBV28 and TRBJ1-2, with D perhaps TRBD1 (6 bases). Here the CDR3 DNA reads TGTGCCAGCAGTTTCCCCCGACAGGCGAAAAACTATGGCTACACCTTC. Its protein is CASSFPRQAKNYGYTF.